The rows below give T cell receptor beta chains drawn from one sample of a study of identical twins. TCRdb re-derived calls from the 5' RACE reads in MiXCR, one entry per CDR3 protein. Here the sample spans 520,000 or so distinct CDR3 sequences, under 25% being singletons. Separately, the same data were catalogued under a study of T cells expressing NK-cell markers.

Sequenced: CD4+ T cells sorted from blood. Receptors originate from a young woman in good health. The CDR3 runs from the conserved cysteine through the conserved F or W. D genes are given only for firm matches. Rows may omit the clone size; those that give it use once, few, many or a size class.

J gene	D gene	clone size	V gene	CDR3 DNA	CDR3 protein
TRBJ2-7	TRBD2	NA	TRBV6-1	TGTGCCAGCAGGACAAGCGGGAGGGACGAGCAGTACTTC	CASRTSGRDEQYF
TRBJ1-5	NA	NA	TRBV15	TGTGCCACCAGCAGTACAATACTCGGGAACCTAAGAGGGCAGCCCCAGCATTTT	CATSSTILGNLRGQPQHF
TRBJ2-1	TRBD2	many	TRBV7-2	TGTGCCAGCAGCCTCCTAGCGGGGGGGGTCAATGAGCAGTTCTTC	CASSLLAGGVNEQFF
TRBJ2-1	NA	NA	TRBV2	TGTGCCAGCAGTGATGGCTGGGGGAATGAGCAGTTCTTC	CASSDGWGNEQFF
TRBJ1-2	NA	once	TRBV15	TGTGCCACCAGTAGCACGTACTATGGCTACACCTTC	CATSSTYYGYTF
TRBJ1-1	TRBD1	NA	TRBV9	TGTGCCAGCAGCGCAACCGGGACAGGGAGGTCTGAAGCTTTCTTT	CASSATGTGRSEAFF
TRBJ2-3	TRBD2	few	TRBV3-1	TGTGCCAGCAGCCAGACCCCCCGGACTAGCGGGAGTACCACAGATACGCAGTATTTT	CASSQTPRTSGSTTDTQYF
TRBJ1-1	NA	NA	TRBV29-1	TGCAGCGCCGAGCAGAGCATGAACACTGAAGCTTTCTTT	CSAEQSMNTEAFF
TRBJ2-1	NA	NA	TRBV24-1	TGTGCCACCAGTGCCTGGGGCGGTGAGCAGTTCTTC	CATSAWGGEQFF
TRBJ2-3	NA	few	TRBV6-6	TGTGCCAGCAGTTACTCCGGGAGCGGGCTGACAGATACGCAGTATTTT	CASSYSGSGLTDTQYF
TRBJ2-7	NA	many	TRBV7-2	TGTGCCAGCAGTGACCGATACGAGCAGTACTTC	CASSDRYEQYF
TRBJ2-2	TRBD1	few	TRBV24-1	TGTGCCACCAGTGACCCCGGGACAGGGCGCACCGGGGAGCTGTTTTTT	CATSDPGTGRTGELFF
TRBJ2-7	NA	NA	TRBV20-1	TGCAGTGCTAGAACGCCGGGCCCCTACGAGCAGTACTTC	CSARTPGPYEQYF
TRBJ2-4	TRBD1	NA	TRBV27	TGTGCCAGCAGTTTATCGCCGGGACAGGGGCAAAACATTCAGTACTTC	CASSLSPGQGQNIQYF
TRBJ1-6	TRBD1	many	TRBV20-1	TGCAGTGCTAGTTTCGGGACAGGGAGGAATTCACCCCTCCACTTT	CSASFGTGRNSPLHF
TRBJ1-4	NA	NA	TRBV12-3/TRBV12-4	TGTGCCAGCGGGGCATTCGATGAAAAACTGTTTTTT	CASGAFDEKLFF
TRBJ2-7	NA	few	TRBV6-5	TGTGCCAGCAGTTACGACCGCCCCGGCGAGCAGTACTTC	CASSYDRPGEQYF
TRBJ2-3	NA	NA	TRBV6-2/TRBV6-3	TGTGCCAGCAGCACCACCCCAGGACGCTCTTTTTTGGATACGCAGTATTTT	CASSTTPGRSFLDTQYF
TRBJ2-5	NA	NA	TRBV6-1	TGTGCCAGCAGCCCCATGGGGCGGGCAGGAAAAGAGACCCAGTACTTC	CASSPMGRAGKETQYF
TRBJ1-2	NA	NA	TRBV9	TGTGCCAGCAGCGTAGTTGGGGGTTCCAACTATGGCTACACCTTC	CASSVVGGSNYGYTF
TRBJ2-6	NA	few	TRBV5-1	TGCGCCAGCAGCTTTTCTCCCTCTGGGGCCAACGTCCTGACTTTC	CASSFSPSGANVLTF
TRBJ1-1	NA	NA	TRBV12-3/TRBV12-4	TGTGCCAGCAGTTTACGGCCGCCGGGGGCTTTCTTT	CASSLRPPGAFF
TRBJ2-7	NA	few	TRBV20-1	TGCAGTGCTAGAGACTTGGTCCACTACGAGCAGTACTTC	CSARDLVHYEQYF
TRBJ2-7	NA	NA	TRBV10-3	TGTGCCATCAGTGAGTCGGAGAAATACGAGCAGTACTTC	CAISESEKYEQYF
TRBJ2-3	TRBD2	few	TRBV6-5	TGTGCCAGCAGTTACTCGGCGGGGGGGGCAGATACGCAGTATTTT	CASSYSAGGADTQYF
TRBJ2-3	NA	few	TRBV5-6	TGTGCCAGCACCAGAGAGAAACGCACAGATACGCAGTATTTT	CASTREKRTDTQYF
TRBJ2-1	TRBD1	NA	TRBV5-4	TGTGCCAGCAGCTCGGAGACAGGGGACCTCTACAATGAGCAGTTCTTC	CASSSETGDLYNEQFF
TRBJ2-7	NA	NA	TRBV20-1	TGCAGTGCCCGCATAGAGAACAGGGACGAGCAGTACTTC	CSARIENRDEQYF
TRBJ2-7	NA	many	TRBV20-1	TGCAGTGCTAGCGACCCCCTTTCACAGTACTTC	CSASDPLSQYF
TRBJ2-5	TRBD2	few	TRBV29-1	TGCAGCGGCGGACTAGCGGGAAGGCTGAACCAAGAGACCCAGTACTTC	CSGGLAGRLNQETQYF
TRBJ2-2	NA	NA	TRBV10-3	TGTGCCATCAGCATCCACCTAGGGGGAGCGCTTAACACCGGGGAGCTGTTTTTT	CAISIHLGGALNTGELFF
TRBJ2-7	NA	NA	TRBV6-5	TGTGCCAGCAGTTACGCCGGAGTCTCCCGTGTGGGTGAGCAGTACTTC	CASSYAGVSRVGEQYF
TRBJ2-1	TRBD2	few	TRBV5-1	TGCGCCAGCAGCGGACCGGGACTAGCGGGAGACGAGCAGTTCTTC	CASSGPGLAGDEQFF
TRBJ2-7	NA	many	TRBV5-1	TGCGCCAGCAGAGAGGGTTCCAGCTCCTACGAGCAGTACTTC	CASREGSSSYEQYF
TRBJ2-1	NA	NA	TRBV20-1	TGCAGTGCTCTCGCCACCGGGACTGGTTACAATGAGCAGTTCTTC	CSALATGTGYNEQFF
TRBJ2-5	NA	NA	TRBV5-6	TGTGCCAGCAGCTTGCTAGACCAAGAGACCCAGTACTTC	CASSLLDQETQYF
TRBJ2-3	TRBD2	NA	TRBV20-1	TGCAGTGCTAGACCGACTAGCGGGAGCCCTCCTAGCACAGATACGCAGTATTTT	CSARPTSGSPPSTDTQYF
TRBJ2-1	TRBD2	NA	TRBV20-1	TGCAGTGCTAGAGGAAGTAGCGGGGGGGCAACTCCTTACAATGAGCAGTTCTTC	CSARGSSGGATPYNEQFF
TRBJ2-7	TRBD1	NA	TRBV3-1	TGTGCCAGCAGCCAGACAGGGAGCCTATACGAGCAGTACTTC	CASSQTGSLYEQYF
TRBJ1-5	TRBD1	many	TRBV10-2	TGCGCCAGCAGTGGACAGGGGAATCAGCCCCAGCATTTT	CASSGQGNQPQHF
TRBJ1-1	NA	many	TRBV29-1	TGCAGCCCCCGGTACCTCATGAACACTGAAGCTTTCTTT	CSPRYLMNTEAFF
TRBJ1-4	NA	few	TRBV18	TGTGCCAGCCGACAAGCAACTAATGAAAAACTGTTTTTT	CASRQATNEKLFF
TRBJ2-1	TRBD2	few	TRBV7-9	TGTGCCAGCAGCAGACCAACTAGCGGAAACAATGAGCAGTTCTTC	CASSRPTSGNNEQFF
TRBJ1-3	NA	few	TRBV5-6	TGTGCCAGCAGCCTGGCCCCCCAGGGGTATTCTGGAAACACCATATATTTT	CASSLAPQGYSGNTIYF